The rows below give T cell receptor beta chains drawn from one sample of a study of cytomegalovirus exposure and HLA in healthy donors. TCRdb's copy holds only in-frame clones and misses some; the assay was immunoSEQ multiplex PCR. The data show 45,000 to 75,000 clones, approximately 63% seen once. Sequenced input: PBMCs. These receptor sequences come from a woman aged 55 to 70 in good health and CMV-seropositive. Each CDR3 is given with its conserved first and last residue. D genes are given only for firm matches. Not all rows give a size; the values are once, few, many and, for expanded clones, a class.

V	length	size	J	D	DNA	CDR3
TRBV7-2	15	few	TRBJ1-5	NA	TGTGCCAGCAGCCGGAAGACAGGACTAGATCAGCCCCAGCATTTT	CASSRKTGLDQPQHF
TRBV7-9	15	NA	TRBJ1-1	NA	TGTTCCAGCAGCTTAGACAACAGCAAGAACACTGAAGCTTTCTTT	CSSSLDNSKNTEAFF
TRBV7-9	14	once	TRBJ2-4	TRBD1	TGTGCCAGCAGCTTAGTACAGGGGCCCTACATTCAGTACTTC	CASSLVQGPYIQYF
TRBV5-6	13	NA	TRBJ1-2	NA	TGTGCCAGCAGCTTGCTCGACAGCTATGGCTACACCTTC	CASSLLDSYGYTF
TRBV19	15	few	TRBJ1-3	TRBD1	TGTGCCAGTAGTAGTGTACAGGGGACTGGAAACACCATATATTTT	CASSSVQGTGNTIYF
TRBV7-9	12	few	TRBJ1-2	NA	TGTGCCAGCAGCGACTACGACTATGGCTACACCTTC	CASSDYDYGYTF
TRBV4-1	15	NA	TRBJ2-1	TRBD1	TGCGCCAGCAGCCCGGACAGGGGGTCCTACAATGAGCAGTTCTTC	CASSPDRGSYNEQFF
TRBV4-3	15	NA	TRBJ2-6	NA	TGCGCCAGCAGCCAGGACTACTCTGGGGCCAACGTCCTGACTTTC	CASSQDYSGANVLTF
TRBV5-1	16	NA	TRBJ2-1	NA	TGCGCCAGCAGCTTGGCCCCCGTTGAGGGCTACAATGAGCAGTTCTTC	CASSLAPVEGYNEQFF
TRBV18	15	NA	TRBJ2-7	TRBD1	TGTGCCAGCTCACCTGGGACAGGGGGTCTGAACGAGCAGTACTTC	CASSPGTGGLNEQYF
TRBV18	13	NA	TRBJ1-1	NA	TGTGCCAGCTCACAGAGGACAGCAGAAGAAGCTTTCTTT	CASSQRTAEEAFF
TRBV7-2	17	NA	TRBJ1-6	TRBD1	TGTGCCAGCAGCTGGGGACAGGGGGCGCGAGGTGGTTCACCCCTCCACTTT	CASSWGQGARGGSPLHF
TRBV5-1	12	NA	TRBJ1-2	NA	TGCGCCAGCAGCTTGACCCTCGGGGGTCCCACCTTC	CASSLTLGGPTF
TRBV9	15	NA	TRBJ1-6	NA	TGTGCCAGCAGCACCCCGCAGGGAGGGAATTCACCCCTCCACTTT	CASSTPQGGNSPLHF
TRBV5-6	16	NA	TRBJ2-7	TRBD2	TGTGCCAGCAGCTTGGCCGCCGGACTAGCGGCCTACGAGCAGTACTTC	CASSLAAGLAAYEQYF
TRBV4-3	15	NA	TRBJ1-6	NA	TGCGCCAGCACGGTTGCGAGCTCCTATAATTCACCCCTCCACTTT	CASTVASSYNSPLHF
TRBV27	14	few	TRBJ2-1	NA	TGTGCCAGCAGCCGCAGGGGCGTCTACAATGAGCAGTTCTTC	CASSRRGVYNEQFF
TRBV30	13	NA	TRBJ1-5	NA	TGTGCCTGGAGTGTACATCGGGGTAAGGCCCAGCATTTT	CAWSVHRGKAQHF
TRBV9	15	NA	TRBJ1-1	NA	TGTGCCAGCAGCGTAGAACCAGGGGTGAACACTGAAGCTTTCTTT	CASSVEPGVNTEAFF
TRBV7-2	16	few	TRBJ1-5	TRBD1	TGTGCCAGCAGCACCTCGACAGGGGGGAGCAATCAGCCCCAGCATTTT	CASSTSTGGSNQPQHF
TRBV6-1	14	few	TRBJ1-2	TRBD1	TGTGCCAGCAGCCGGGACAGCACAAGTTATGGCTACACCTTC	CASSRDSTSYGYTF
TRBV7-2	15	NA	TRBJ1-3	NA	TGTGCCAGCAGCCAAATCCGGGGTCCTGGAAACACCATATATTTT	CASSQIRGPGNTIYF
TRBV7-2	14	NA	TRBJ2-7	TRBD1	TGTGCCAGCAGCTCCGACAGGGCCTCCTACGAGCAGTACTTC	CASSSDRASYEQYF
TRBV9	16	NA	TRBJ1-3	NA	TGTGCCAGCAGCCGGAGCGAGATTCGCTCTGGAAACACCATATATTTT	CASSRSEIRSGNTIYF
TRBV19	15	NA	TRBJ1-2	TRBD1	TGTGCCAGTAGAGACTCCGGGACAGGCCTCTATGGCTACACCTTC	CASRDSGTGLYGYTF
TRBV7-9	17	NA	TRBJ1-6	NA	TGTGCCAGCAGCATATCCGACACAAGCTCCTATAATTCACCCCTCCACTTT	CASSISDTSSYNSPLHF
TRBV6-5	15	NA	TRBJ1-1	NA	TGTGCCAGCAGCCAACCTCAGTTGGTGAACACTGAAGCTTTCTTT	CASSQPQLVNTEAFF
TRBV7-9	13	NA	TRBJ2-1	TRBD1	TGTGCCAGCAGCTTATCTCTTCCGGGACAGGGGGTCTTC	CASSLSLPGQGVF
TRBV6-1	15	NA	TRBJ1-4	NA	TGTGCCAGCAGTGAAAGGTACAGGGACGGTGAAAAACTGTTTTTT	CASSERYRDGEKLFF
TRBV2	13	NA	TRBJ1-5	NA	TGTGCCAGCAGGGGAGGGGGGGGTCAGCCCCAGCATTTT	CASRGGGGQPQHF
TRBV7-9	11	once	TRBJ2-7	NA	TGTGCCTCGGAGGGGATCTACGAGCAGTACTTC	CASEGIYEQYF
TRBV4-2	16	NA	TRBJ2-1	TRBD2	TGTGCCAGCAGCCACCTTCTAGCGGGGGGAAACAATGAGCAGTTCTTC	CASSHLLAGGNNEQFF
TRBV5-6	15	NA	TRBJ2-7	NA	TGTGCCAGCAGCGGCCTAGGCGGGGCAGGTAACGAGCAGTACTTC	CASSGLGGAGNEQYF
TRBV29-1	14	NA	TRBJ1-1	TRBD1	TGCAGCGTTGACCGGACAGGGGCGAACACTGAAGCTTTCTTT	CSVDRTGANTEAFF
TRBV5-1	14	NA	TRBJ2-5	TRBD1	TGCGCCAGCAGCCTCGGACAGGGGCAAGAGACCCAGTACTTC	CASSLGQGQETQYF